This T cell receptor beta chain was recovered during a study of blood T cell repertoires in COVID-19 (dated by TCRdb to about 2020). For the wider study: Samples from collaborators originated in the United States, Italy and Spain and spanned both the acute and convalescent phases of COVID-19. The prospective study material was composed of cDNA or gDNA derived from T cells, B-cell-depleted T cells, or PBMCs. Subjects who had been exposed to COVID-19, were actively infected with it, or had recovered from it provided the deeply sampled blood TCRbeta repertoires that made up the dataset. The repertoires were made available in a free public database intended to serve as a resource for research on the immune response to SARS-CoV-2. Samples came from the ongoing ImmuneRACE study (first 160 participants) plus 1,254 subjects from 6 global collaborators. A de-identified subject ID, COVID-19 status, age in years and sex were almost always included in the sample metadata. Where available, HLA class I and class II types were taken from metadata supplied by the sample provider and were not determined by assay-based typing.

Each collaborating institution followed its own protocols to collect whole blood in K2EDTA tubes. For TCRbeta analysis, collaborators shipped samples as frozen whole blood, isolated PBMCs, or DNA extracted from either of those sample types. The immunoSEQ Assay, a bias-controlled multiplex PCR, was used to amplify TCRbeta CDR3 regions from genomic DNA. The paper's processing steps were these. The number of nucleated cells in each sample was estimated from the amplification of reference gene primers within the assay. To quantify the absolute abundance of each unique TCRbeta CDR3 rearrangement, sequence reads were collapsed and filtered. For each sample, productive Simpson clonality was calculated as the square root of Simpson's diversity index across productive rearrangements. The source is immuneACCESS, and TCRdb retained only in-frame sequences with V and J called. Part of the clones is not carried over; for the studies checked, unresolved V genes explain less than half of this, and the remainder is unexplained. Clonal size and the V and J genes are those of that table, whereas D and trimming came from the DNA. This sample lists more than 60,000 clones; almost 85% were detected once. Around 16% of the sample is held by the ten biggest clonotypes.

Summary of the overall study and its limitations: The amount of clinical and demographic metadata varied by source and participant and was provided uncurated.

This clone was counted a single time. Its antigen has not been determined. Base qualities were left out, and no much larger clone turns up one base away. The sequence was obtained from a human donor in a cohort sampled during active COVID-19. The sequenced sample consisted of peripheral blood.

The CDR3 here reads CASSSNYEQYF. In nucleotide form, the sequence is TGTGCCAGCTCTTCTAACTACGAGCAGTACTTC. This chain joins TRBV18 to TRBJ2-7; the D gene lacks a confident call. Including the terminal cysteine and phenylalanine, the CDR3 comprises 11 residues. Here the CDR3 DNA is all that survives: 33 bases in frame from base 1. CDR1 and CDR2 are read off the germline V gene as KGHSH and LQKENI. V is pared back by 6 bases and J by 3 bases, with 6 bases lying between the germline termini.